The clone carrying this T cell receptor beta chain occurred many times. The entry originates in a study of T cells after yellow fever vaccination. By 5'RACE template switching, TCR cDNA was produced, with a universal primer site and UMIs added in the process. A single record per CDR3 protein comes from TCRdb applying MiXCR to the 5' RACE reads. The repertoire holds about 320,000 distinct CDR3 sequences, 4% to 5.5% seen once, with approximately 20% in the top ten. J gave up 5 bases and V 6 bases, and 11 bases lay outside the gene matches. The CDR3 runs to 15 residues. Sample: PBMCs, taken 15 days after the yellow fever booster vaccination. The TCR was taken from a man aged 18 to 30 who received the YFV17D yellow fever vaccine. The gene calls are TRBV12-3 or TRBV12-4 and TRBJ1-1, with 8 positions matching TRBD1. CDR3 bases: TGTGCCAGCAGCCCACGCGGACAGGGATGGACTGAAGCTTTCTTT. Amino acid sequence: CASSPRGQGWTEAFF.